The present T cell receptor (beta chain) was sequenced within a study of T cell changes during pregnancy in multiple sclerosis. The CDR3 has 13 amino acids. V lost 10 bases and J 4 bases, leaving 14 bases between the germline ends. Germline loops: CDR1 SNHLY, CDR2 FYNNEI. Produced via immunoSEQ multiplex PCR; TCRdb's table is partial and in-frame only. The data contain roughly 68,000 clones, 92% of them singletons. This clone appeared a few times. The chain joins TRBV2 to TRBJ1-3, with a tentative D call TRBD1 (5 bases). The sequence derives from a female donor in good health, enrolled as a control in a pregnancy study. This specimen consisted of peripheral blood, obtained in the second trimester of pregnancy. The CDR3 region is CANQRGIGNTIYF. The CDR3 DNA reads TGTGCCAACCAAAGGGGAATCGGAAACACCATATATTTT.